This T cell receptor beta chain derives from a study of T cell responses to AZD1222 COVID-19 vaccine. Study findings and constraints: The repertoires were collected only after the peak T cell response.

Regarding this clone: Its antigen is undetermined.

The CDR3 sequence is 15 residues long. V lost 2 bases to trimming and J lost 8 bases; unmatched junction nucleotides: 10. Germline lookup yields CDR1 GTSNPN and CDR2 SVGIG (reference sequence). Measured with immunoSEQ multiplex PCR; TCRdb has only the in-frame clones, and not every one. The sample includes about 130,000 clones, approximately 88% of them seen just once. The sequence was collected from an adult in good health. V is TRBV30 and J is TRBJ1-2; 11 bases align to TRBD1. The specimen was peripheral blood, collected on day 0 of AZD1222 vaccination. The CDR3 reads CAWSFWGQGVRGYTF. The CDR3 coding sequence is TGTGCCTGGAGTTTCTGGGGACAGGGGGTCAGAGGCTACACCTTC.